Below are 7 T cell receptor beta chains sequenced from a single sample in a study of PD-1 blockade in mismatch repair-deficient tumors. Repertoires were generated with immunoSEQ multiplex PCR, while TCRdb's copy carries only in-frame clones and drops some. Of approximately 130,000 clones in the sample, around 86% were seen once. The source material was peripheral blood, sampled 44 weeks after starting pembrolizumab. The receptors were sampled from an adult with mismatch repair-deficient cancer.

The V and J genes are TRBV11-3 and TRBJ2-7, with D hard to call. The CDR3 runs to 14 residues. CDR1 and CDR2 from the germline V gene are SGHNT and YENEEA. With 3 bases removed from V and 1 base from J, the gap between germline ends came to 10 bases. This CDR3 reads CASSFFRSSYEQYF. DNA of the CDR3: TGTGCCAGCAGCTTTTTCCGATCATCCTACGAGCAGTACTTC.

V usage is TRBV4-3 and J usage is TRBJ2-7; no reliable D call. The CDR3 contains 14 residues. Germline-derived CDR1 and CDR2 are LGHNA and YSLEER. V lost 0 bases and J 4 bases, leaving 10 bases between the germline ends. The CDR3 DNA is TGCGCCAGCAGCCAAGAATCCGGAGATTACGAGCAGTACTTC. It translates to CASSQESGDYEQYF.

V usage is TRBV21-1 and J usage is TRBJ2-1; the table's D gene call, TRBD1, was not cross checked with the DNA. TRBV21-1 is a pseudogene. There are 14 residues in the CDR3. CDR3 in DNA: TGTGCCAGCCCCGGGACAGAGACCTACAATGAGCAGTTCTTC. Protein product: CASPGTETYNEQFF.

This clone appeared once. The J gene is TRBJ2-3, the V gene TRBV19; 10 nucleotides align to TRBD2. The CDR3 is 15 amino acids. CDR1 is LNHDA, CDR2 SQIVND, per germline (reference sequence). The ends lost 9 bases at V and 2 bases at J; junction bases unmatched: 8. In DNA form, the CDR3 reads TGTGCCAGCACAGGGGGACTAGCGCACACAGATACGCAGTATTTT. This gives the protein CASTGGLAHTDTQYF.

The chain couples TRBV9 to TRBJ1-1; possibly TRBD1 for D (5 bases). V was cut by 3 bases and J by 1 base, with 7 bases left in between. Germline CDR1 and CDR2: SGDLS and YYNGEE. CDR3 length equals 13 residues. The CDR3 here is CASSADRNTEAFF. CDR3 DNA: TGTGCCAGCAGCGCAGACAGGAACACTGAAGCTTTCTTT. The whole variable domain, filled in from reference TRBV9 and TRBJ1-1, reads DSGVTQTPKHLITATGQRVTLRCSPRSGDLSVYWYQQSLDQGLQFLIQYYNGEERAKGNILERFSAQQFPDLHSELNLSSLELGDSALYFCASSADRNTEAFFGQGTRLTVV.

V and J are TRBV4-2 and TRBJ2-7, with D possibly being TRBD1 (6 bases). The CDR3 spans 15 residues. V lost 3 bases and J lost 0, with 12 bases in between. Per germline, CDR1 LGHNA and CDR2 YNFKEQ. The CDR3, as DNA: TGTGCCAGCAGCCAGCCGGACAGTCACTCCTACGAGCAGTACTTC. Protein product: CASSQPDSHSYEQYF.

The chain is built from TRBV19 and TRBJ1-2; 8 bases line up with TRBD1. Losses at the gene ends were 3 bases for V and 8 bases for J; bases not matched to a gene: 8. This CDR3 region has 14 residues. Germline V gives CDR1 LNHDA, CDR2 SQIVND (reference sequence). The CDR3 here is CASSIGTGGRGYTF. The CDR3 bases are TGTGCCAGTAGTATCGGGACAGGCGGTCGGGGCTACACCTTC.